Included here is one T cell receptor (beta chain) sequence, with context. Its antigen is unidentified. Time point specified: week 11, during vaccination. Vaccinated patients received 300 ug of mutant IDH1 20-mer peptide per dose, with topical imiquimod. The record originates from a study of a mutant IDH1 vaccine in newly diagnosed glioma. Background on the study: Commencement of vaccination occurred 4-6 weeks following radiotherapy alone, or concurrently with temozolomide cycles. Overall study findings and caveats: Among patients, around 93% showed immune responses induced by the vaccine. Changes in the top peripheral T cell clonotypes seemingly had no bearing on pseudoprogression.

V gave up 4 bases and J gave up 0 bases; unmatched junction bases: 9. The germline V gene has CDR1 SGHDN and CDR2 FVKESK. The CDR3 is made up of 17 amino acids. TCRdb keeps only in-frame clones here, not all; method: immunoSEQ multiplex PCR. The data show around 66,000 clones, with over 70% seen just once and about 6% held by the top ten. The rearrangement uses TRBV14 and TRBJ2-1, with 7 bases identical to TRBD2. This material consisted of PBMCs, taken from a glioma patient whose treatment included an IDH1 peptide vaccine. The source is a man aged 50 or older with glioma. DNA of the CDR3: TGTGCCAGCAGCCCCCGGGTGGGGGAGGGCTCCTACAATGAGCAGTTCTTC. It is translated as CASSPRVGEGSYNEQFF.